Shown below are 12 T cell receptor beta chains from a single sample sequenced in a study of identical twins. Each CDR3 protein is one row after TCRdb ran MiXCR on the 5' RACE reads. The sample contains 100,000 to 110,000 distinct CDR3 sequences, 4.5% to 6.5% of which appear only once. Sample: memory T cells sorted from blood. The receptor set was obtained from a woman in her 50s in good health.

This clonotype has more than one count but fewer than ten. The rearrangement uses TRBV7-2 and TRBJ1-1; no clear D. Germline CDR1 and CDR2: SGHTA and FQGNSA. The CDR3 contains 14 residues. Trimming took 2 bases from V and 1 from J, leaving 8 bases between them. The CDR3 loop is CASSLSIGNTEAFF. The CDR3 region has the DNA TGTGCCAGCAGCTTAAGTATAGGGAACACTGAAGCTTTCTTT.

V and J are TRBV3-1 and TRBJ2-7; the match to TRBD2 covers 7 bases. The germline CDR1 and CDR2 sequences are LGHDT and YNNKEL (reference sequence). The ends lost 9 bases at V and 2 bases at J; junction bases unmatched: 13. This CDR3 has 15 amino acids. In nucleotides, the CDR3 is TGTGCCAGTATGCCCCCGAGCGGGATTCCCTACGAGCAGTACGTC. This codes for CASMPPSGIPYEQYV.

This clonotype was recorded at least ten times. The CDR3 sequence is CASSKREGGSNEQFF. The CDR3 DNA reads TGTGCCAGCAGCAAACGGGAGGGTGGGTCCAATGAGCAGTTCTTC. The chain employs TRBV7-6 and TRBJ2-1, with 8 positions matching TRBD2. Germline CDR1 is SGHVS and CDR2 is FNYEAQ. V shed 5 bases and J 6 bases; nucleotides not matched to a gene: 9. There are 15 residues in the CDR3.

CDR3 coding DNA: TGTGCCAGCAGCTTTGGGACTCTAGACAATGAGCAGTTCTTC. Translated: CASSFGTLDNEQFF. This chain connects TRBV7-2 to TRBJ2-1, with a possible D match to TRBD2 (6 bases). The CDR3 sequence is 14 residues long. Germline CDR1 reads SGHTA; CDR2 reads FQGNSA. V dropped 3 bases and J dropped 5 bases, with 11 bases sitting between them.

This clonotype was recorded many times. This chain uses TRBV6-1 with TRBJ1-2; D call uncertain. Per the germline V gene, CDR1 is MNHNS and CDR2 is SASEGT. The V end was cut by 3 bases, the J end by 8 bases, with 16 bases between. This CDR3 is built from 14 residues. DNA of the CDR3: TGTGCCAGCAGTGACCGGGCCCTAGGCTCCGGCTACACCTTC. It encodes CASSDRALGSGYTF.

This clonotype has at least ten counts. V usage is TRBV20-1 and J usage is TRBJ2-3; 12 bases agree with TRBD2. The CDR3 sequence is 17 residues long. V lost 6 bases and J lost 0; bases outside the gene matches: 10. CDR1 DFQATT and CDR2 SNEGSKA come from the germline V gene (reference sequence). As DNA, the CDR3 is TGCAGTGCATACCATTCTAGCGGGAGGGGAAGCACAGATACGCAGTATTTT. This translates into CSAYHSSGRGSTDTQYF.

The V call is TRBV5-6, the J call TRBJ2-6; perhaps TRBD2 as D (5 bases). Deletions cut 5 bases from V and 4 bases from J, with 13 bases between. This CDR3 spans 15 amino acids. The germline gives CDR1 SGHDT, CDR2 YYEEEE. CDR3 residues: CASSSRGLGANVLTF. The CDR3 region has the DNA TGTGCCAGCAGTTCGAGAGGGTTGGGGGCCAACGTCCTGACTTTC.

With respect to this clonotype: One base away lies a much larger clone, so this may be a sequencing read error. The CDR3 DNA follows: TGTGCCAGCTCACCACCGGGACTAGCGACCGGGGACCTGTTTTTT. It is translated as CASSPPGLATGDLFF. The V gene is TRBV18, the J gene TRBJ2-2; the match to TRBD2 covers 10 bases. CDR1 and CDR2 from the germline V gene are KGHSH and LQKENI. CDR3 length: 15 residues.

This clonotype was seen repeatedly, ten times or more. The genes are TRBV7-9 and TRBJ2-5, with D hard to call. The CDR3 has 14 residues. Trimming stripped 5 bases from V and 3 bases from J, with 13 bases between. Germline V gene data show CDR1 as SEHNR and CDR2 as FQNEAQ (reference sequence). Written as DNA, the CDR3 is TGTGCCAGCAGCCGGCCGACCTTGGAAGAGACCCAGTACTTC. Its protein is CASSRPTLEETQYF.

This clonotype appeared many times. The V and J genes are TRBV27 and TRBJ2-7; tentative D call: TRBD1 (6 bases). Germline lookup yields CDR1 MNHEY and CDR2 SMNVEV (reference sequence). V was shortened by 8 bases and J by 2 bases, with 19 bases between the two germline ends. The CDR3 has 15 amino acids. CDR3 nucleotide sequence: TGTGCCAGCCGGGCGGACAGAATACTACCCTACGAGCAGTACTTC. Translation gives CASRADRILPYEQYF.

This clonotype was recorded at least ten times. The V call is TRBV4-1, the J call TRBJ1-2, with 8 bases that match TRBD1. After removal of 6 bases from V and 7 bases from J, the junction contained 4 bases not matched to a gene. Looked up from germline, CDR1 is MGHRA and CDR2 is YSYEKL. This CDR3 has 12 amino acids. As DNA, the CDR3 is TGCGCCAGCAGGCCTGGACAGGGTGGCTACACCTTC. It codes for CASRPGQGGYTF.

This clonotype was detected many times. The CDR3 coding sequence is TGCGCCAGCAGTGTTAACGGGTACGAGCAGTACGTC. Protein sequence: CASSVNGYEQYV. The chain employs TRBV10-2 and TRBJ2-7; D gene ambiguous. The CDR3 runs to 12 residues. Germline V gene sequence: CDR1 WSHSY, CDR2 SAAADI. The V and J ends lost 4 bases and 4 bases respectively, with 8 bases between them.